This T cell receptor (beta chain) was profiled in a study of OX40 agonist ivuxolimab in advanced cancers. The length of the CDR3 is 12 residues. Trimming took off 2 bases at V and 13 bases at J, with 11 bases between the two ends. In germline, CDR1 is MDHEN, CDR2 SYDVKM. Here immunoSEQ multiplex PCR was the method, and the copy in TCRdb shows in-frame clones only, minus some. This sample has 70,000 or so clones, with 90% to 95% found just once. The source material was CD4+ or CD8+ T cells sorted from blood, sampled in a trial of the OX40 agonist ivuxolimab. The source of this sequence is an adult with an advanced solid tumor such as melanoma, head and neck, liver or kidney cancer. The chain couples TRBV28 to TRBJ1-4; no firm D call. The CDR3 sequence: CASSLVEGRLFF. As DNA, the CDR3 is TGTGCCAGCAGTTTAGTGGAGGGTAGACTGTTTTTT.